This entry describes one T cell receptor beta chain. Its specificity is not known. The CDR3 extends over 13 amino acids. The germline gives CDR1 SGDLS, CDR2 YYNGEE. The sample originates from a study of cytomegalovirus exposure and HLA in healthy donors. General study results and limits: TCR beta V- and J-gene trimming was later associated with a missense DCLRE1C variant. Within a later analysis, the majority of CMV-associated TCR beta chains appeared HLA-restricted.

Vbeta (60) and Jbeta (13) primers were used in the PCR. Method: immunoSEQ multiplex PCR; TCRdb's copy keeps in-frame clones and lacks some. Of some 150,000 clones listed, 65% to 85% are singletons. This TCR was sampled from a middle-aged woman in good health and CMV-seropositive. Sequenced: PBMCs. The gene calls are TRBV9 and TRBJ2-5; possible D gene TRBD2, 6 bases. The J call is in doubt because the DNA end fits TRBJ2-7 better. CDR3 amino acids: CASSAGTVYEQYF. CDR3 DNA: TGTGCCAGCAGCGCCGGGACTGTGTACGAGCAGTACTTC.